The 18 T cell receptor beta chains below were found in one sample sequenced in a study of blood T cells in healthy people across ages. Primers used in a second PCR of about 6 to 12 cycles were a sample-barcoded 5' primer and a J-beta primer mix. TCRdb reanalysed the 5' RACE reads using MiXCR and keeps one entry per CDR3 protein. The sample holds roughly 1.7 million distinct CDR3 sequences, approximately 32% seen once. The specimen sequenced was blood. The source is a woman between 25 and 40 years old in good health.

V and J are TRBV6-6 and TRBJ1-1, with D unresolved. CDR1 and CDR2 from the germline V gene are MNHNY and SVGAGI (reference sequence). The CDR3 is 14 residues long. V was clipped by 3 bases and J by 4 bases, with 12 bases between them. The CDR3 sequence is CASSYNERGTEAFF. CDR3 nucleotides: TGTGCCAGCAGTTATAATGAAAGAGGCACTGAAGCTTTCTTT.

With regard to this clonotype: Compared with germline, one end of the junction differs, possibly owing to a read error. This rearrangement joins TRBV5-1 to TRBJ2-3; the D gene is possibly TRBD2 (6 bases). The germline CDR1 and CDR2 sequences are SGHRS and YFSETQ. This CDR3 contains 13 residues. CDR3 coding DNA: TGCGCCAACAGCGGCGGGACTCCAGATACGCAGTATTTT. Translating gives CANSGGTPDTQYF.

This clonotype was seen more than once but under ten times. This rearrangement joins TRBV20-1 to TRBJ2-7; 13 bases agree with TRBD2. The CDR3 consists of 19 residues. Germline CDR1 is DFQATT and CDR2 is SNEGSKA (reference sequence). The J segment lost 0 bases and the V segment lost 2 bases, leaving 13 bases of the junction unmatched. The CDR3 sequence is CSARPYGLAGASPSYEQYF. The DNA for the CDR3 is TGCAGTGCTAGACCTTATGGACTAGCGGGAGCCTCCCCCTCCTACGAGCAGTACTTC.

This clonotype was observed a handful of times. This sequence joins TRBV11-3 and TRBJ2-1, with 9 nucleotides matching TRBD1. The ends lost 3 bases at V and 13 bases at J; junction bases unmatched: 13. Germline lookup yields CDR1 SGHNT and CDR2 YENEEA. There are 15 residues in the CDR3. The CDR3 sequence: CASSFGQGWLEEQFF. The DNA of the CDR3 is TGTGCCAGCAGCTTCGGACAGGGGTGGTTGGAGGAACAGTTCTTC.

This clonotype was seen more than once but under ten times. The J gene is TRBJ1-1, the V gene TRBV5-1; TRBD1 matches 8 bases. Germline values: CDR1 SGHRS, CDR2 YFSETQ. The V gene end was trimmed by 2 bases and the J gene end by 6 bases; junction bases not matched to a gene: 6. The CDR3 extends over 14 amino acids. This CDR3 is CASSLRTGSPEAFF. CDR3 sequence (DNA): TGCGCCAGCAGCTTACGGACAGGGTCCCCTGAAGCTTTCTTT. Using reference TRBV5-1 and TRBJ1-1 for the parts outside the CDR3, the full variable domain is KAGVTQTPRYLIKTRGQQVTLSCSPISGHRSVSWYQQTPGQGLQFLFEYFSETQRNKGNFPGRFSGRQFSNSRSEMNVSTLELGDSALYLCASSLRTGSPEAFFGQGTRLTVV.

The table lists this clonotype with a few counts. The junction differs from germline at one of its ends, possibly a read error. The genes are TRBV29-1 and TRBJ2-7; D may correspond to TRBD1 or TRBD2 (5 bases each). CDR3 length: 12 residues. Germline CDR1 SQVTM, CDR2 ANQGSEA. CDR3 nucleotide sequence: TGCAGCGTCACCGGGACGGGCAACGAGCGGTACTTC. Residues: CSVTGTGNERYF.

The CDR3 DNA reads TGTGCCAGCAGTTTACTGTTTGGTGAACAAGAGACCCAGTACTTC. Residues: CASSLLFGEQETQYF. This chain uses TRBV27 with TRBJ2-5; D remains ambiguous. The CDR3 is 15 amino acids. Trimming shortened V by 2 bases and J by 2 bases, and 12 bases separated the two germline ends. The V gene's germline CDR1 is MNHEY and CDR2 SMNVEV (reference sequence).

Written as DNA, the CDR3 is TGCGCCAGCAGCTTGGTAGGGGAGGCAGGCTACAATGAGCAGTTCTTC. This gives the protein CASSLVGEAGYNEQFF. The rearrangement uses TRBV5-1 and TRBJ2-1, with D possibly being TRBD2 (6 bases). CDR1 is SGHRS, CDR2 YFSETQ, per germline. V gave up 0 bases and J gave up 3 bases, with 13 bases separating them. The CDR3 sequence is 16 residues long.

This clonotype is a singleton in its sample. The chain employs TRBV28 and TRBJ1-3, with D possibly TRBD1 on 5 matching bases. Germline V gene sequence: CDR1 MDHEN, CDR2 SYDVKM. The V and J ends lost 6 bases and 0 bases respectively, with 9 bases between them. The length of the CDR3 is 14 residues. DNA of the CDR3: TGTGCCAGCAGCCAGGGATTCTCTGGAAACACCATATATTTT. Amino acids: CASSQGFSGNTIYF.

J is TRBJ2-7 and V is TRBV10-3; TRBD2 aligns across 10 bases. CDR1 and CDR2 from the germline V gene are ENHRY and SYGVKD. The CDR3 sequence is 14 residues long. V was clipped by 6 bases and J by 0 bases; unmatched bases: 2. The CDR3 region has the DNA TGTGCCATCAGAGGACTAGCGGACTCCTACGAGCAGTACTTC. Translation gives CAIRGLADSYEQYF.

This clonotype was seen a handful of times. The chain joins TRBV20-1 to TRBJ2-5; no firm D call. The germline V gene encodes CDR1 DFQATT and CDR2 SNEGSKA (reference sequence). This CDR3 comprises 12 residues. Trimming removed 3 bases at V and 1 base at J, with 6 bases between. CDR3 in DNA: TGCAGTGCTAGCAGGTCCCAAGAGACCCAGTACTTC. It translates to CSASRSQETQYF.

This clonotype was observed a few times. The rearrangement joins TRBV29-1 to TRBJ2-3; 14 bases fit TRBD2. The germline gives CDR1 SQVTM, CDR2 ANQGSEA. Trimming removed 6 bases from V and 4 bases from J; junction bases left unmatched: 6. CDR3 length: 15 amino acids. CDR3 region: CSVRGTSGGSDTQYF. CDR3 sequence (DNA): TGCAGCGTGAGGGGGACTAGCGGGGGATCAGATACGCAGTATTTT.

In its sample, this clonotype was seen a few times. In DNA form, the CDR3 reads TGCGCCAGCAGCTTTCTAGCACAAAAAAACAATGAGCAGTTCTTC. Translation: CASSFLAQKNNEQFF. J is TRBJ2-1 and V is TRBV5-1; tentatively, D is TRBD2 (5 bases). V lost 2 bases, J lost 5 bases, and 14 bases lay in between. The CDR3 covers 15 residues. Germline lookup yields CDR1 SGHRS and CDR2 YFSETQ.

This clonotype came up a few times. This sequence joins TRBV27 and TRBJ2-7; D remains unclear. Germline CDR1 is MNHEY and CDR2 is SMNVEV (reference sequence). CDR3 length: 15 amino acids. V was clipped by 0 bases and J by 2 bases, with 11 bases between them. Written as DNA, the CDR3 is TGTGCCAGCAGTTTATCCCAGGCTTTGGCCTACGAGCAGTACTTC. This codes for CASSLSQALAYEQYF.

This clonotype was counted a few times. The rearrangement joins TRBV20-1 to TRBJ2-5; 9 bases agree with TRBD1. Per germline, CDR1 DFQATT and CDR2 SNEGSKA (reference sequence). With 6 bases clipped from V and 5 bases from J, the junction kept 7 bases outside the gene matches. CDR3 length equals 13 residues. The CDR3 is CSAGQGKGETQYF. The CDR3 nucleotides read TGCAGTGCCGGACAGGGGAAGGGGGAGACCCAGTACTTC.

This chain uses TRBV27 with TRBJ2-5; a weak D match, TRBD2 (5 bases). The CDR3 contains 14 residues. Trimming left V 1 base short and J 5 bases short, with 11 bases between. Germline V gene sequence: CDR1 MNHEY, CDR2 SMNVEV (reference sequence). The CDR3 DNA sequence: TGTGCCAGCAGTTTATTTTCTGGCGGGGAGACCCAGTACTTC. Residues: CASSLFSGGETQYF.

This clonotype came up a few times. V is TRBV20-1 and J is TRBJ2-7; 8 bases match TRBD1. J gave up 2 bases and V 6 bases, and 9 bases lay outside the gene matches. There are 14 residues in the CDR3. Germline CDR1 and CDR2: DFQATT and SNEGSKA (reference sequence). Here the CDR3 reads CSAEAGTGTYEQYF. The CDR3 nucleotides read TGCAGTGCGGAAGCCGGGACAGGCACCTACGAGCAGTACTTC.

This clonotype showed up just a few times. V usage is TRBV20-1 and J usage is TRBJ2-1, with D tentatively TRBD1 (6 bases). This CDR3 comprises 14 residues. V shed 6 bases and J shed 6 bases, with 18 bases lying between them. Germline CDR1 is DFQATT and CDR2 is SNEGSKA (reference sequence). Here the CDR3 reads CSATGTKSFNEQFF. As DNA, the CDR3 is TGCAGTGCCACCGGGACAAAAAGCTTCAATGAGCAGTTCTTC.